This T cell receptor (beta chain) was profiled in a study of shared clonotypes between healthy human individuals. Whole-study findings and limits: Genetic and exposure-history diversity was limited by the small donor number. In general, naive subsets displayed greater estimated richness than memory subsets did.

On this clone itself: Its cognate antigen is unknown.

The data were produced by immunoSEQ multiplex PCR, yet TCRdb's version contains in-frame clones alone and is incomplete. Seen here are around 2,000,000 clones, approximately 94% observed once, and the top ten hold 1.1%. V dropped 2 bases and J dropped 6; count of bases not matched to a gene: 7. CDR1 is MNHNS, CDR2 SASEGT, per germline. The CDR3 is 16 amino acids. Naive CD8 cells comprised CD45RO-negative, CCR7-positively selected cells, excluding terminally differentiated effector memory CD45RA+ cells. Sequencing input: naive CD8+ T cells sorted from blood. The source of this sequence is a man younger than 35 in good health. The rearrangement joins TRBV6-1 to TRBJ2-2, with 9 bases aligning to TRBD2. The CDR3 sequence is CASSELAGGPPGELFF. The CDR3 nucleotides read TGTGCCAGCAGTGAATTGGCGGGGGGGCCCCCCGGGGAGCTGTTTTTT.